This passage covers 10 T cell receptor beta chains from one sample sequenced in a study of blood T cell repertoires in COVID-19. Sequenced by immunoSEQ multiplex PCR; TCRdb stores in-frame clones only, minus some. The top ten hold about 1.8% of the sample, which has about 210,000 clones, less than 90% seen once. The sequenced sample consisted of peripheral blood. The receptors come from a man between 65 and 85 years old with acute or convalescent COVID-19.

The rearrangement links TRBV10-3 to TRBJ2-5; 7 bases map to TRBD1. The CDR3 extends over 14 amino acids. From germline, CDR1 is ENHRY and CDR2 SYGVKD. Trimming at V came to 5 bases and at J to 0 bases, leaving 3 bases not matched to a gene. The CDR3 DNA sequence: TGTGCCATCAGTAGGGGGCGAGACCAAGAGACCCAGTACTTC. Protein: CAISRGRDQETQYF.

This CDR3 reads CASSSGTAETEAFF. The CDR3 region has the DNA TGCGCCAGCAGCTCCGGGACAGCTGAGACTGAAGCTTTCTTT. The V gene is TRBV5-1, the J gene TRBJ1-1; TRBD1 matches 7 bases. With 3 bases clipped from V and 5 bases from J, the junction kept 7 bases outside the gene matches. Germline V CDR1 and CDR2: SGHRS, YFSETQ. The CDR3 length is 14 residues.

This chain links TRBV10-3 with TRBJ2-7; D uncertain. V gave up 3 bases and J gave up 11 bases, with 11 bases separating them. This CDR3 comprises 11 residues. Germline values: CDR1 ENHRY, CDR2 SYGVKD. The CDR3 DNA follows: TGTGCCATCAGTGATCAAGCCGTGGAGTACTTC. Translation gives CAISDQAVEYF.

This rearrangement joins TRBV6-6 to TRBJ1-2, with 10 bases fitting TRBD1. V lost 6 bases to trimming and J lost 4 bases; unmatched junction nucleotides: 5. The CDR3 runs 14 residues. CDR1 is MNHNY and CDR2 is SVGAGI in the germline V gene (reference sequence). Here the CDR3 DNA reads TGTGCCAGCAGATCGACAGGGGGCGGCTATGGCTACACCTTC. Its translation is CASRSTGGGYGYTF.

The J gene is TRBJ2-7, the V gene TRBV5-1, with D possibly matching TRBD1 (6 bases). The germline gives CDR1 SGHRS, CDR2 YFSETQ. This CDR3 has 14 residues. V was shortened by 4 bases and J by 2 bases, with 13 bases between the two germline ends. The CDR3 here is CASSPDSSTYEQYF. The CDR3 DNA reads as TGCGCCAGCAGCCCGGACAGTTCAACCTACGAGCAGTACTTC.

The CDR3 reads CAWSQGGTGNQPQHF. The CDR3 nucleotides read TGTGCCTGGAGTCAGGGAGGGACTGGCAATCAGCCCCAGCATTTT. The rearrangement joins TRBV30 to TRBJ1-5; D is perhaps TRBD1 (5 bases). The CDR3 totals 15 residues. Deletions cut 2 bases from V and 2 bases from J, with 13 bases between. Per the germline V gene, CDR1 is GTSNPN and CDR2 is SVGIG (reference sequence). The full variable domain, rest sourced from reference TRBV30 and TRBJ1-5, is SQTIHQWPATLVQPVGSPLSLECTVEGTSNPNLYWYRQAAGRGLQLLFYSVGIGQISSEVPQNLSASRPQDRQFILSSKKLLLSDSGFYLCAWSQGGTGNQPQHFGDGTRLSIL.

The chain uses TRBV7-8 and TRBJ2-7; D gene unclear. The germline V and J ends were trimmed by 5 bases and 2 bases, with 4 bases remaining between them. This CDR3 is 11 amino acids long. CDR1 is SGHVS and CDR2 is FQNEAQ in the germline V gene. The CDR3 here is CASSLTYEQYF. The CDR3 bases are TGTGCCAGCAGCCTAACCTACGAGCAGTACTTC.

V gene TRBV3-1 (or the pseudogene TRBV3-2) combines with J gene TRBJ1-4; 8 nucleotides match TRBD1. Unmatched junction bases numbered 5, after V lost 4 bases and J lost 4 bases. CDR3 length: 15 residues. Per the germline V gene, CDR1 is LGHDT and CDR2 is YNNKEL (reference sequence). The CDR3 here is CASSRSGQVNEKLFF. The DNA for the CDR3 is TGTGCCAGCAGCCGCTCGGGACAGGTTAATGAAAAACTGTTTTTT.

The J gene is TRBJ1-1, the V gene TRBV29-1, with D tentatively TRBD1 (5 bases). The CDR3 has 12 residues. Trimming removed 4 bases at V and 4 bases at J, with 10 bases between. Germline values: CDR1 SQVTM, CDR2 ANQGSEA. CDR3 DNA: TGCAGCGTTGGTCGGGGGACCACTGAAGCTTTCTTT. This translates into CSVGRGTTEAFF.

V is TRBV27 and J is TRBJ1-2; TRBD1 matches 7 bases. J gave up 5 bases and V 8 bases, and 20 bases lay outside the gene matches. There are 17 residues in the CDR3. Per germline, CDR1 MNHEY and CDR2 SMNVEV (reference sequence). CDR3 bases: TGTGCCAGCGCCAGGGACAGCCAATCCCAACTTCAATATGGCTACACCTTC. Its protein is CASARDSQSQLQYGYTF.